The 28 T cell receptor beta chains below come from one sample, sequenced in a study of blood T cell repertoires in COVID-19. Assay used: immunoSEQ multiplex PCR; TCRdb lists only in-frame clones, some missing. The sample has 450,000 to 500,000 clones, approximately 85% seen once. Sequencing was performed on peripheral blood. These receptors all come from a human donor in a cohort sampled during active COVID-19.

The gene calls are TRBV7-2 and TRBJ2-3; 11 bases align to TRBD2. Germline V gives CDR1 SGHTA, CDR2 FQGNSA. There are 16 residues in the CDR3. Losses at the gene ends were 2 bases for V and 3 bases for J; bases not matched to a gene: 4. CDR3 nucleotide sequence: TGTGCCAGCAGCTTACGACTAGCGGGACGGACAGATACGCAGTATTTT. This encodes CASSLRLAGRTDTQYF.

The DNA for the CDR3 is TGTGCCAGCAGTGGGAGGGCCCAAGGGTATGAGCAGTTCTTC. This codes for CASSGRAQGYEQFF. The rearrangement joins TRBV25-1 to TRBJ2-1, with D possibly matching TRBD2 (6 bases). Looked up from germline, CDR1 is MGHDK and CDR2 is SYGVNS. CDR3 length: 14 amino acids. V lost 4 bases and J 8 bases, leaving 15 bases between the germline ends.

The chain combines TRBV19 with TRBJ2-1, with 9 bases identical to TRBD2. The J segment lost 4 bases and the V segment lost 8 bases, leaving 9 bases of the junction unmatched. The CDR3 is 15 residues long. Per the germline V gene, CDR1 is LNHDA and CDR2 is SQIVND (reference sequence). The CDR3 here is CASQVSGSRYNEQFF. CDR3 nucleotides: TGTGCCAGTCAGGTTAGCGGGAGCCGGTACAATGAGCAGTTCTTC.

In its sample, this clone was seen a few times. V usage is TRBV5-1 and J usage is TRBJ2-6, with D possibly TRBD1 on 6 matching bases. Germline values: CDR1 SGHRS, CDR2 YFSETQ. Trimming took off 0 bases at V and 4 bases at J, with 11 bases between the two ends. CDR3 size: 16 residues. DNA for the CDR3: TGCGCCAGCAGCTTGGCCCAGGGGCGCGGGGCCAACGTCCTGACTTTC. It is translated as CASSLAQGRGANVLTF.

This chain joins TRBV6-9 and TRBJ2-1; weak D call: TRBD2 (6 bases). V was shortened by 10 bases and J by 5 bases, with 18 bases between the two germline ends. Looked up from germline, CDR1 is MNHGY and CDR2 is SVAAGI. CDR3 length: 14 residues. CDR3 residues: CAIGPRLGNNEQFF. The CDR3 bases are TGTGCCATCGGGCCGAGACTAGGGAACAATGAGCAGTTCTTC.

DNA for the CDR3: TGTGCCAGTAGGATCGCAGGGTCGGGTTCGGATGAAAAACTGTTTTTT. Protein sequence: CASRIAGSGSDEKLFF. The chain is built from TRBV19 and TRBJ1-4, with D possibly matching TRBD1 (5 bases). The CDR3 is made up of 16 amino acids. V was cut by 6 bases and J by 6 bases, with 20 bases left in between. Germline CDR1 is LNHDA and CDR2 is SQIVND (reference sequence).

This chain connects TRBV6-5 to TRBJ1-2; D is undetermined. The V end lost 4 bases, the J end lost 2 bases, and 17 bases lay between the germline ends. Germline CDR1 is MNHEY and CDR2 is SVGAGI. The CDR3 runs 16 residues. CDR3 amino acids: CASSSDERARNYGYTF. CDR3 DNA: TGTGCCAGCAGTTCGGATGAGAGGGCCAGGAACTATGGCTACACCTTC.

This chain uses TRBV7-9 with TRBJ1-4; possibly TRBD1 for D (5 bases). The CDR3 sequence is 13 residues long. Germline values: CDR1 SEHNR, CDR2 FQNEAQ (reference sequence). Trimming removed 5 bases at V and 7 bases at J, with 11 bases between. For the CDR3, the DNA is TGTGCCAGCAGCCGCCAGGGTACTGAAAAACTGTTTTTT. It translates to CASSRQGTEKLFF. Looking up the rest from reference TRBV7-9 and TRBJ1-4 gives the full variable domain: DTGVSQNPRHKITKRGQNVTFRCDPISEHNRLYWYRQTLGQGPEFLTYFQNEAQLEKSRLLSDRFSAERPKGSFSTLEIQRTEQGDSAMYLCASSRQGTEKLFFGSGTQLSVL.

This clone was counted a single time. The chain joins TRBV11-1 to TRBJ1-1, with a tentative D call TRBD1 (5 bases). Germline V gene lookup returns CDR1 SGHAT and CDR2 FQDESV (reference sequence). The CDR3 is 14 residues long. Trimming took off 3 bases at V and 4 bases at J, with 12 bases between the two ends. For the CDR3, the DNA is TGTGCCAGCAGCTTCTTTGAAGGGGCCACTGAAGCTTTCTTT. Translation gives CASSFFEGATEAFF.

The rearrangement links TRBV19 to TRBJ2-7; D not resolved. This CDR3 comprises 12 residues. With 4 bases removed from V and 5 bases from J, the gap between germline ends came to 9 bases. Germline V CDR1 and CDR2: LNHDA, SQIVND (reference sequence). In nucleotides, the CDR3 is TGTGCCAGTAGTACAGACTCTCACGAGCAGTACTTC. It translates to CASSTDSHEQYF.

V gene TRBV21-1 combines with J gene TRBJ2-6; TRBD1 was called by the table and not checked on the DNA. TRBV21-1 is flagged as a pseudogene. The length of the CDR3 is 15 residues. CDR3 nucleotides: TGTGCCAGAGGGAGAGGGGGCGCTGGGGCCAACGTCCTGACTTTC. Protein sequence: CARGRGGAGANVLTF.

The V call is TRBV7-2, the J call TRBJ1-5; the D is unclear. With 4 bases removed from V and 7 bases from J, the gap between germline ends came to 11 bases. The germline gives CDR1 SGHTA, CDR2 FQGNSA. The CDR3 extends over 13 amino acids. The CDR3 DNA is TGTGCCAGCAGCTCAGTCAGAGGGCAGCCCCAGCATTTT. This encodes CASSSVRGQPQHF.

The chain employs TRBV19 and TRBJ1-6; 7 bases are shared with TRBD1. In germline, CDR1 is LNHDA, CDR2 SQIVND (reference sequence). The CDR3 has 15 amino acids. Trimming removed 2 bases from V and 8 bases from J; junction bases left unmatched: 6. The CDR3 spells CASSITDREYSPLHF. The CDR3 DNA reads as TGTGCCAGTAGTATAACCGACAGGGAGTATTCACCCCTCCACTTT.

V is TRBV6-6 and J is TRBJ2-7, with TRBD2 identical over 7 bases. Germline V gives CDR1 MNHNY, CDR2 SVGAGI (reference sequence). V shed 7 bases, J shed 4 bases, and the junction held 7 bases outside the gene matches. The CDR3 has 13 residues. The CDR3 sequence is CASTAGDSYEQYF. In DNA, the CDR3 is TGTGCCAGCACGGCGGGAGACTCTTACGAGCAGTACTTC.

The chain recombines TRBV14 with TRBJ2-5, with 12 bases lining up with TRBD2. Per germline, CDR1 SGHDN and CDR2 FVKESK. This CDR3 has 19 residues. With V trimmed by 0 bases and J by 4 bases, 12 bases remained unmatched. The CDR3 is CASSQDNEPETSGRETQYF. CDR3 coding DNA: TGTGCCAGCAGCCAAGATAACGAGCCCGAGACTAGCGGGAGAGAGACCCAGTACTTC.

This chain uses TRBV11-3 with TRBJ2-1, with D possibly TRBD2 on 5 matching bases. The CDR3 runs to 17 residues. CDR1 is SGHNT, CDR2 YENEEA, per germline. V lost 1 base to trimming and J lost 2 bases, with 15 bases between them. CDR3 region: CASSLGRLSGAYNEQFF. CDR3 bases: TGTGCCAGCAGCTTAGGTCGCCTGAGCGGTGCCTACAATGAGCAGTTCTTC. Full variable domain (rest looked up from reference TRBV11-3 and TRBJ2-1): EAGVVQSPRYKIIEKKQPVAFWCNPISGHNTLYWYLQNLGQGPELLIRYENEEAVDDSQLPKDRFSAERLKGVDSTLKIQPAELGDSAVYLCASSLGRLSGAYNEQFFGPGTRLTVL.

V usage is TRBV27 and J usage is TRBJ2-7; D is perhaps TRBD1 (5 bases). Germline CDR1 and CDR2: MNHEY and SMNVEV (reference sequence). Deletions cut 2 bases from V and 6 bases from J, with 17 bases between. The CDR3 covers 15 residues. The CDR3 DNA reads as TGTGCCAGCAGTTTAGTAGGGGTATCCTTTTTCGAGCAGTACTTC. This gives the protein CASSLVGVSFFEQYF.

V is TRBV19 and J is TRBJ2-7, with a possible D match to TRBD2 (6 bases). Germline loops: CDR1 LNHDA, CDR2 SQIVND (reference sequence). V lost 1 base and J lost 6, with 13 bases in between. CDR3 size: 14 residues. CDR3 protein: CASSIGGGITEQYF. The CDR3 DNA reads as TGTGCCAGTAGTATAGGCGGCGGGATAACCGAGCAGTACTTC. Full variable domain (rest looked up from reference TRBV19 and TRBJ2-7): DGGITQSPKYLFRKEGQNVTLSCEQNLNHDAMYWYRQDPGQGLRLIYYSQIVNDFQKGDIAEGYSVSREKKESFPLTVTSAQKNPTAFYLCASSIGGGITEQYFGPGTRLTVT.

This clone was recorded a few times. Other nucleotide sequences in the sample specify the same CDR3. This rearrangement joins TRBV5-1 to TRBJ1-1; 9 bases agree with TRBD1. Germline loops: CDR1 SGHRS, CDR2 YFSETQ. Trimming cost V 2 bases and J 4 bases; bases outside gene matches: 6. The length of the CDR3 is 15 residues. DNA for the CDR3: TGCGCCAGCAGCTTTTCCGGGACAGGGAGCACTGAAGCTTTCTTT. This gives the protein CASSFSGTGSTEAFF.

This clone was counted a single time. The V and J genes are TRBV18 and TRBJ2-3; D gene ambiguous. Per the germline V gene, CDR1 is KGHSH and CDR2 is LQKENI. The V and J ends lost 3 bases and 4 bases respectively, with 5 bases between them. CDR3 length: 12 residues. The CDR3 loop is CASSPTSDTQYF. CDR3 bases: TGTGCCAGCTCACCGACATCAGATACGCAGTATTTT.

The chain uses TRBV11-2 and TRBJ1-3; D is undetermined. Germline V CDR1 and CDR2: SGHAT, FQNNGV. The CDR3 consists of 14 residues. The V end lost 1 base, the J end lost 4 bases, and 8 bases lay between the germline ends. This CDR3 reads CASSLAGSGNTIYF. CDR3 DNA: TGTGCCAGCAGCTTAGCGGGGTCCGGAAACACCATATATTTT. Drawing the rest from reference TRBV11-2 and TRBJ1-3, the complete variable domain is EAGVAQSPRYKIIEKRQSVAFWCNPISGHATLYWYQQILGQGPKLLIQFQNNGVVDDSQLPKDRFSAERLKGVDSTLKIQPAKLEDSAVYLCASSLAGSGNTIYFGEGSWLTVV.

The rearrangement uses TRBV6-6 and TRBJ1-2; weak D call: TRBD1 (6 bases). V was clipped by 0 bases and J by 0 bases, with 11 bases between them. The CDR3 is 16 residues long. Germline loops: CDR1 MNHNY, CDR2 SVGAGI (reference sequence). The CDR3 DNA follows: TGTGCCAGCAGTTACTCCAGGGACACAGCTAACTATGGCTACACCTTC. Its protein is CASSYSRDTANYGYTF.

The chain carries TRBV19 and TRBJ1-1; unclear D gene. The V gene's germline CDR1 is LNHDA and CDR2 SQIVND (reference sequence). V was clipped by 2 bases and J by 5 bases, with 9 bases between them. This CDR3 spans 13 amino acids. As DNA, the CDR3 is TGTGCCAGTAGTATAAGCGGTTGGACTGAAGCTTTCTTT. Its translation: CASSISGWTEAFF.

The V gene is TRBV7-9, the J gene TRBJ1-1; weak D call: TRBD1 (6 bases). The CDR3 consists of 18 residues. V was pared by 0 bases and J by 0 bases, with 17 bases between. Germline values: CDR1 SEHNR, CDR2 FQNEAQ (reference sequence). The CDR3 spells CASSLATGGRYMNTEAFF. The CDR3 DNA sequence: TGTGCCAGCAGCTTAGCGACGGGGGGCCGTTATATGAACACTGAAGCTTTCTTT. Combining the CDR3 with reference TRBV7-9 and TRBJ1-1 gives the whole variable domain DTGVSQNPRHKITKRGQNVTFRCDPISEHNRLYWYRQTLGQGPEFLTYFQNEAQLEKSRLLSDRFSAERPKGSFSTLEIQRTEQGDSAMYLCASSLATGGRYMNTEAFFGQGTRLTVV.

This clone was seen more than once but under ten times. This same CDR3 is encoded by further DNA sequences in the sample. This chain connects TRBV18 to TRBJ1-2; no clear D. Germline CDR1 is KGHSH and CDR2 is LQKENI. The CDR3 spans 12 residues. V lost 6 bases and J 3 bases, leaving 8 bases between the germline ends. The chain's CDR3 is CASSPTDYGYTF. The CDR3 DNA is TGTGCCAGCTCCCCCACTGACTATGGCTACACCTTC.

The genes are TRBV11-3 and TRBJ2-1; D gene unclear. Looked up from germline, CDR1 is SGHNT and CDR2 is YENEEA. The CDR3 contains 13 residues. V was shortened by 0 bases and J by 5 bases, with 5 bases between the two germline ends. In DNA form, the CDR3 reads TGTGCCAGCAGCTTAGAAGGAGACAATGAGCAGTTCTTC. Its protein is CASSLEGDNEQFF.

The CDR3 region has the DNA TGTGCCACCAGTGAGCCTACTAAGTATGCCGGGGAGCTGTTTTTT. Translating it yields CATSEPTKYAGELFF. The chain carries TRBV24-1 and TRBJ2-2, with no clear D. Germline assignment: CDR1 KGHDR and CDR2 SFDVKD. The V and J ends lost 4 bases and 6 bases respectively, with 14 bases between them. The length of the CDR3 is 15 residues.

The genes are TRBV19 and TRBJ2-7; a weak D match, TRBD1 (8 bases). Germline V lookup: CDR1 LNHDA, CDR2 SQIVND (reference sequence). Trimming left V 5 bases short and J 4 bases short, with 18 bases between. This CDR3 comprises 15 residues. The CDR3 region has the DNA TGTGCCAGTAGTCCCCAGCGGGACAGGCTTTACGAGCAGTACTTC. Its protein is CASSPQRDRLYEQYF.